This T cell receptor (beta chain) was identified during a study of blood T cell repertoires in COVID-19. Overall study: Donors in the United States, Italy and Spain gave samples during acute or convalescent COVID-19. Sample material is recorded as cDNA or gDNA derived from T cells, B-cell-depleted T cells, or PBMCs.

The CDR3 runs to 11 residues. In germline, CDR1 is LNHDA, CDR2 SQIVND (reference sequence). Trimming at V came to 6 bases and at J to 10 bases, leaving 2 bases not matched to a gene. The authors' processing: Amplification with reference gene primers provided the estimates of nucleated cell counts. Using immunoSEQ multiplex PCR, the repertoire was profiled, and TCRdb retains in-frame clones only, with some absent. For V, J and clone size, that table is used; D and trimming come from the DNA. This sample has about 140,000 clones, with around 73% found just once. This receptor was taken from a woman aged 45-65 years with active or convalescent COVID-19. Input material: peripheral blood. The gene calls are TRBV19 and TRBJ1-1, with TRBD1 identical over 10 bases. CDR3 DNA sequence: TGTGCCAGTAGCCGGGACAGGGGAGCTTTCTTT. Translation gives CASSRDRGAFF.